This entry features one T cell receptor beta chain sequence. Its specificity is unknown. These data are taken from a study of T cell responses to AZD1222 COVID-19 vaccine. In the study overall: Pooled samples include second doses given at about 4 or 12 weeks. Study-wide results and limits: Nearly half of unique spike-specific TCRs reportedly avoided B.1.351 and B.1.1.7 mutated regions. Baseline serostatus was positive in only six or seven AZD1222 recipients. Donors, mostly white British, included more females; clonal diversity was possibly underestimated.

Method: immunoSEQ multiplex PCR; TCRdb's copy keeps in-frame clones and lacks some. Among about 100,000 clones listed, roughly 86% were seen once. Germline CDR1 and CDR2: SGHNT and YYREEE (reference sequence). V gave up 2 bases and J gave up 4 bases, with 15 bases separating them. This CDR3 is 16 amino acids long. This TCR was sampled from an adult in good health. The starting material was peripheral blood, obtained on day 0 of AZD1222 vaccination. This chain joins TRBV5-4 and TRBJ2-2, with D maybe TRBD1 (6 bases). CDR3 residues: CASSLGDRGGTGELFF. In DNA, the CDR3 is TGTGCCAGCAGCTTAGGCGACAGAGGGGGCACCGGGGAGCTGTTTTTT.